This TCR beta chain was captured by sequencing in a study of regulatory T cells in long-lasting Graves disease. The CDR3 sequence is 16 residues long. As for time point: persistent/refractory GD, antithyroid drugs over 5 years with positive TRAb. PBMCs were the source of the RNA used for TCR sequencing. A volume of around 8.7 milliliters of peripheral blood was collected in EDTA tubes. Concerning this clonotype itself: The junction departs from the called germline gene at one end, perhaps through a read error.

Both iRepertoire HTBI primers and Arm-PCR of CDR3 regions were used to build the TCR beta libraries. TCRdb re-derived calls from the multiplex PCR reads in MiXCR, one entry per CDR3 protein. The table lists some 300,000 distinct CDR3 sequences, roughly 21% of them singletons. The sequence was collected from a female donor with Graves disease. The chain has TRBV12-3 or TRBV12-4 and TRBJ2-3; a possible D gene is TRBD2 (6 bases). This material consisted of peripheral blood mononuclear cells (PBMCs), taken when the disease was refractory, from a patient treated with antithyroid drugs. CDR3 DNA sequence: TGTGCCGGCAGCCCCGCGGCTAGCGCCAGCGCAGATACGCAGTATTTT. Amino acid sequence: CAGSPAASASADTQYF.